The entry that follows covers one TCR beta chain sequence. CDR1 is SEHNR and CDR2 is FQNEAQ in the germline V gene (reference sequence). V lost 6 bases, J lost 2 bases, and 6 bases stayed unmatched. The CDR3 has 15 amino acids. The sample is drawn from a study of blood T cell repertoires in COVID-19. Study-level information: In each case, the material was cDNA or gDNA derived from T cells, B-cell-depleted T cells, or PBMCs.

Here immunoSEQ multiplex PCR was the method, and the copy in TCRdb shows in-frame clones only, minus some. The sample includes about 180,000 clones, over 75% seen only once; the top ten take around 2.5%. Specimen: peripheral blood. This sequence originates from a man between 40 and 49 years old with active or convalescent COVID-19. This sequence joins TRBV7-9 and TRBJ2-3; 9 nucleotides line up with TRBD2. Written as DNA, the CDR3 is TGTGCCAGCAGGTTTAGCGGGGGCCCCACAGATACGCAGTATTTT. Residues: CASRFSGGPTDTQYF. The full variable domain, rest sourced from reference TRBV7-9 and TRBJ2-3, is DTGVSQNPRHKITKRGQNVTFRCDPISEHNRLYWYRQTLGQGPEFLTYFQNEAQLEKSRLLSDRFSAERPKGSFSTLEIQRTEQGDSAMYLCASRFSGGPTDTQYFGPGTRLTVL.